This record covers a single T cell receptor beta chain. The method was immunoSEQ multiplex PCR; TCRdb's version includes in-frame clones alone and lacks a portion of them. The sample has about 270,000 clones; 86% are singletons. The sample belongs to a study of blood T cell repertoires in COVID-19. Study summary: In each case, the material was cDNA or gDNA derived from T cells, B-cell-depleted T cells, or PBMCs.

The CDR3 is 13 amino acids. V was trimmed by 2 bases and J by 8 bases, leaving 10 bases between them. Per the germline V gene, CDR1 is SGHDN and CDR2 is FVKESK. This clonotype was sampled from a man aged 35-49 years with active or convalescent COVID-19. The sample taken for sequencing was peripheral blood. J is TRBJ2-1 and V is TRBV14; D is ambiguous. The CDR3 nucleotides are TGTGCCAGCAGCCAAAAGAATAGCTATGAGCAGTTCTTC. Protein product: CASSQKNSYEQFF.